This T cell receptor (beta chain) was sequenced during a study of cytomegalovirus exposure and HLA in healthy donors. Study conclusions and caveats: Near-uniform donor sequencing depth was presumed by presence/absence analyses. Available immune exposure information covered CMV serostatus only. Researchers reported in a later analysis that a missense DCLRE1C variant was tied to TCR beta V- and J-gene trimming.

This PCR relied on a set of 60 Vbeta primers and 13 Jbeta primers. The table came from immunoSEQ multiplex PCR; TCRdb's copy has only in-frame clones and leaves some out. The data hold some 150,000 clones, with about 79% observed a single time. As regards this clone: The target antigen is unknown.

The V end lost 1 base, the J end lost 4 bases, and 10 bases lay between the germline ends. The CDR3 runs to 13 residues. CDR1 and CDR2 from the germline V gene are GTSNPN and SVGIG (reference sequence). The chain recombines TRBV30 with TRBJ2-5, with D tentatively TRBD2 (7 bases). The sequenced sample consisted of PBMCs. The receptor comes from a man aged 35 to 55 in good health and CMV-seropositive. CDR3 in amino acids: CAWSGGGRETQYF. In DNA, the CDR3 is TGTGCCTGGAGTGGGGGGGGGCGAGAGACCCAGTACTTC.